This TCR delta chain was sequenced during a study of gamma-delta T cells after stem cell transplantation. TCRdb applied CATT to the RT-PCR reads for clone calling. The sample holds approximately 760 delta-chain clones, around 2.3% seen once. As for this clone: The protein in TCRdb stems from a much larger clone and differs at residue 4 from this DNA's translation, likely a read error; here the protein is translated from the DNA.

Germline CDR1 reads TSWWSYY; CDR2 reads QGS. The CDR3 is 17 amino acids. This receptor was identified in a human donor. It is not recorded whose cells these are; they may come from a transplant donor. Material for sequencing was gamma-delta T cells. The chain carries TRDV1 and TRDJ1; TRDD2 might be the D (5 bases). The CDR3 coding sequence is TGTGCTCTTGAGGAACGTGTACCTGCCTACGTGACCGATAAACTCATCTTT. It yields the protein CALEERVPAYVTDKLIF.